This passage covers 18 T cell receptor beta chains from one sample sequenced in a study of Ad26.COV2.S vaccination and SARS-CoV-2 variants. This sample's treatment: 15 to 20 received Ad26.COV2.S at low or high dose, single or two shots; 5 received placebo; per-sample allocation not given. Sample collection was performed on day 63 after the first vaccine or placebo injection. Produced via immunoSEQ multiplex PCR; TCRdb's table is partial and in-frame only. The table has a few hundred thousand clones, approximately 92% seen once; the top ten hold more than 9%. The material sequenced was peripheral blood, taken in a trial of Ad26.COV2.S vaccine versus placebo. The receptors stem from a person between 18 and 59 years old who received the Ad26.COV2.S COVID-19 vaccine or a placebo.

This chain connects TRBV5-4 to TRBJ2-4, with TRBD1 matching 10 bases. There are 14 residues in the CDR3. V was clipped by 4 bases and J by 6 bases; unmatched bases: 4. Per the germline V gene, CDR1 is SGHNT and CDR2 is YYREEE (reference sequence). CDR3: CASSPGQGRNIQYF. Written as DNA, the CDR3 is TGTGCCAGCAGCCCGGGACAGGGGAGAAACATTCAGTACTTC. Drawing the rest from reference TRBV5-4 and TRBJ2-4, the complete variable domain is ETGVTQSPTHLIKTRGQQVTLRCSSQSGHNTVSWYQQALGQGPQFIFQYYREEENGRGNFPPRFSGLQFPNYSSELNVNALELDDSALYLCASSPGQGRNIQYFGAGTRLSVL.

This sequence joins TRBV7-9 and TRBJ2-1; 13 bases align to TRBD2. Germline trimming cut 4 bases from V and 0 bases from J; bases unmatched to any gene: 3. Germline V lookup: CDR1 SEHNR, CDR2 FQNEAQ (reference sequence). The CDR3 is 17 residues long. CDR3 nucleotide sequence: TGTGCCAGCAGCTCGGGACTAGCGGGGCTCTCCTACAATGAGCAGTTCTTC. Translating it yields CASSSGLAGLSYNEQFF.

This clone was recorded a few times. V is TRBV4-3 and J is TRBJ2-7; no clear D. Trimming left V 1 base short and J 3 bases short, with 7 bases between. The CDR3 has 13 residues. The germline gives CDR1 LGHNA, CDR2 YSLEER. DNA of the CDR3: TGCGCCAGCAGCCAAGGACAAAACTACGAGCAGTACTTC. As protein: CASSQGQNYEQYF.

The chain uses TRBV9 and TRBJ1-1; possible D gene TRBD1, 6 bases. With 5 bases removed from V and 0 bases from J, the gap between germline ends came to 17 bases. The V gene's germline CDR1 is SGDLS and CDR2 YYNGEE. The CDR3 sequence is 16 residues long. The CDR3 reads CASSLRGDWMNTEAFF. The CDR3 DNA sequence: TGTGCCAGCAGTCTAAGGGGGGATTGGATGAACACTGAAGCTTTCTTT.

The gene calls are TRBV11-2 and TRBJ2-1, with 10 bases aligning to TRBD2. The germline gives CDR1 SGHAT, CDR2 FQNNGV. This CDR3 contains 15 residues. Germline trimming cut 1 base from V and 7 bases from J; bases unmatched to any gene: 4. CDR3 bases: TGTGCCAGCAGCTTAGCGCTAGCGGGAGCGAATGAGCAGTTCTTC. It is translated as CASSLALAGANEQFF. Full variable domain (outside the CDR3, taken from reference TRBV11-2 and TRBJ2-1): EAGVAQSPRYKIIEKRQSVAFWCNPISGHATLYWYQQILGQGPKLLIQFQNNGVVDDSQLPKDRFSAERLKGVDSTLKIQPAKLEDSAVYLCASSLALAGANEQFFGPGTRLTVL.

This clone came up a few times. The chain uses TRBV19 and TRBJ1-5; D is ambiguous. Germline CDR1 LNHDA, CDR2 SQIVND (reference sequence). V lost 4 bases and J lost 0, with 10 bases in between. The CDR3 sequence is 15 residues long. CDR3 residues: CASSRSDPSNQPQHF. The CDR3, as DNA: TGTGCCAGTAGTAGGTCAGACCCTAGCAATCAGCCCCAGCATTTT.

The V gene is TRBV2, the J gene TRBJ2-7; 9 nucleotides agree with TRBD1. The length of the CDR3 is 13 residues. Looked up from germline, CDR1 is SNHLY and CDR2 is FYNNEI. The ends lost 9 bases at V and 5 bases at J; junction bases unmatched: 8. The CDR3 bases are TGTGCCAGGGGGGGGACAGGGAACCACGAGCAGTACTTC. Encoded protein: CARGGTGNHEQYF.

J is TRBJ2-7 and V is TRBV9; D may be TRBD2 (5 bases). CDR1 is SGDLS, CDR2 YYNGEE, per germline. CDR3 length: 14 amino acids. The V end was cut by 3 bases, the J end by 3 bases, with 13 bases between. CDR3 sequence reads: CASSGGIPGYEQYF. DNA for the CDR3: TGTGCCAGCAGCGGAGGGATCCCCGGCTACGAGCAGTACTTC.

This clone was counted only a few times. The chain combines TRBV6-5 with TRBJ2-2; D is unclear. This CDR3 has 13 amino acids. The germline V gene has CDR1 MNHEY and CDR2 SVGAGI. Trimming took off 5 bases at V and 2 bases at J, with 6 bases between the two ends. CDR3 sequence (DNA): TGTGCCAGCAGTCAGGTCAACACCGGGGAGCTGTTTTTT. This gives the protein CASSQVNTGELFF.

This chain joins TRBV20-1 and TRBJ1-5; TRBD1 aligns across 7 bases. This CDR3 contains 14 residues. The V gene's germline CDR1 is DFQATT and CDR2 SNEGSKA (reference sequence). V trimming: 3 bases; J trimming: 7 bases; junction bases outside the gene matches: 9. CDR3 sequence (DNA): TGCAGTGCTAGTTGGGGGACAGAGAGACAGCCCCAGCATTTT. This encodes CSASWGTERQPQHF.

The CDR3 DNA sequence: TGTGCCACCAGTGTGTTTCGGGACGGGGACTACGAGCAGTACTTC. It yields the protein CATSVFRDGDYEQYF. The chain employs TRBV24-1 and TRBJ2-7; perhaps D is TRBD1 or TRBD2 (5 bases each). Germline values: CDR1 KGHDR, CDR2 SFDVKD. This CDR3 is built from 15 residues. The V end lost 5 bases, the J end lost 3 bases, and 16 bases lay between the germline ends.

This chain joins TRBV6-1 and TRBJ2-7; the D gene is possibly TRBD1 (5 bases). The CDR3 is 14 amino acids. Germline V gene sequence: CDR1 MNHNS, CDR2 SASEGT. Trimming cost V 3 bases and J 0 bases, with 9 bases left between them. CDR3 in amino acids: CASSEQGYSYEQYF. For the CDR3, the DNA is TGTGCCAGCAGTGAGCAGGGATACTCCTACGAGCAGTACTTC.

The chain couples TRBV6-2 or TRBV6-3 to TRBJ2-7; TRBD1 agrees at 8 bases. V lost 5 bases and J lost 5; bases outside the gene matches: 8. Germline V gene data show CDR1 as MNHEY and CDR2 as SVGEGT. CDR3 length equals 14 residues. CDR3 nucleotide sequence: TGTGCCAGCAGTACAGGGGGAACCCCGAACGAGCAGTACTTC. It specifies CASSTGGTPNEQYF.

This clone was counted a few times. V usage is TRBV4-3 and J usage is TRBJ2-7; perhaps TRBD1 as D (6 bases). Trimming took off 1 base at V and 0 bases at J, with 31 bases between the two ends. The CDR3 has 22 amino acids. The V gene's germline CDR1 is LGHNA and CDR2 YSLEER. CDR3 in amino acids: CASSQGRLPQGRGRGSSYEQYF. CDR3 DNA sequence: TGCGCCAGCAGCCAAGGTCGCCTTCCTCAAGGTCGCGGCAGGGGTTCCTCCTACGAGCAGTACTTC.

The J gene is TRBJ1-3, the V gene TRBV30; D not resolved. CDR1 and CDR2 (germline): GTSNPN, SVGIG (reference sequence). V lost 2 bases, J lost 5 bases, and 1 base lay in between. There are 10 residues in the CDR3. The CDR3 sequence: CAWSRNTIYF. The CDR3 DNA reads TGTGCCTGGAGTAGAAACACCATATATTTT.

The rearrangement joins TRBV5-4 to TRBJ2-1, with D perhaps TRBD1 (6 bases). This CDR3 has 15 residues. The ends were cut back, 0 bases at V and 4 bases at J, with 11 bases in the middle. Germline CDR1 and CDR2: SGHNT and YYREEE (reference sequence). Here the CDR3 reads CASSLEGHPYNEQFF. The CDR3 region has the DNA TGTGCCAGCAGCTTGGAGGGACACCCATACAATGAGCAGTTCTTC.

This clone came up a few times. V usage is TRBV14 and J usage is TRBJ1-5; unclear D gene. Between the trimmed V and J ends, which lost 0 bases and 3 bases, there was a span of 18 bases. CDR1 is SGHDN, CDR2 FVKESK, per germline. There are 18 residues in the CDR3. The CDR3: CASSQDEERQTYNQPQHF. CDR3 DNA: TGTGCCAGCAGCCAAGATGAGGAACGGCAGACCTACAATCAGCCCCAGCATTTT.

This chain links TRBV28 with TRBJ1-2; 7 positions agree with TRBD1. Trimming cost V 6 bases and J 5 bases; bases outside gene matches: 12. The CDR3 length is 15 residues. Per germline, CDR1 MDHEN and CDR2 SYDVKM. The CDR3 loop is CASRQPGTALYGYTF. The CDR3 nucleotides read TGTGCCAGCAGGCAACCCGGGACAGCCCTTTATGGCTACACCTTC.